Listed below are T cell receptor beta chains from one sample, sequenced in a study of control samples from healthy donors and cancer patients. The data were produced by immunoSEQ multiplex PCR, yet TCRdb's version contains in-frame clones alone and is incomplete. The sample yields some 200,000 clones, approximately 92% seen once. Material for sequencing was blood. The receptors come from a young man in good health. Both conserved end residues are part of each CDR3. Each record gives: clone size, V gene, CDR3 protein. Not every row has a clone size; where given, it reads once, few, many or a size class.

abundance: .; v_gene: TRBV18; CDR3aa: CASSPLLKENTEAFF
abundance: .; v_gene: TRBV18; CDR3aa: CASSLMGDLTPPEAFF
abundance: .; v_gene: TRBV3-1/TRBV3-2; CDR3aa: CASSQEGRGGGNEQFF
abundance: .; v_gene: TRBV28; CDR3aa: CASRGPGQGTYGYTF
abundance: .; v_gene: TRBV2; CDR3aa: CASGTGTYYGYTF
abundance: .; v_gene: TRBV5-1; CDR3aa: CASSLNGGTGELFF
abundance: .; v_gene: TRBV10-1; CDR3aa: CASSEWPGAISFNYGYTF
abundance: .; v_gene: TRBV6-6; CDR3aa: CASSYSIRAEGYTF
abundance: .; v_gene: TRBV5-8; CDR3aa: CASSSVRPSTDTQYF
abundance: .; v_gene: TRBV2; CDR3aa: CASSYSSSGGSYEQYF
abundance: .; v_gene: TRBV6-8; CDR3aa: CASLNGRGVYEQYF
abundance: once; v_gene: TRBV5-4; CDR3aa: CASSLDAGGTEAFF
abundance: .; v_gene: TRBV9; CDR3aa: CASSVTLLDTQYF
abundance: once; v_gene: TRBV9; CDR3aa: CASSRTVTNEKLFF
abundance: once; v_gene: TRBV9; CDR3aa: CASSVTYRTYEQYF
abundance: .; v_gene: TRBV14; CDR3aa: CASSQVRGSYNEQFF
abundance: .; v_gene: TRBV20-1; CDR3aa: CSARGGEIAFF
abundance: .; v_gene: TRBV9; CDR3aa: CASSDDPGDNSPLHF
abundance: .; v_gene: TRBV5-1; CDR3aa: CASSLGPQGASYEQYF
abundance: .; v_gene: TRBV5-1; CDR3aa: CASSSWVSGTEAFF
abundance: .; v_gene: TRBV6-5; CDR3aa: CASSWDRQETQYF
abundance: once; v_gene: TRBV5-1; CDR3aa: CASSLGTAPYEQYF
abundance: .; v_gene: TRBV5-1; CDR3aa: CASSSGQNTDTQYF
abundance: .; v_gene: TRBV4-1; CDR3aa: CASSPGQGSDEQYF
abundance: .; v_gene: TRBV21-1; CDR3aa: CASSEQFF
abundance: .; v_gene: TRBV28; CDR3aa: CASKSPNSATNEKLFF
abundance: .; v_gene: TRBV6-1; CDR3aa: CASSEVGIIAGQPQHF
abundance: .; v_gene: TRBV9; CDR3aa: CASSQGNSPLHF
abundance: .; v_gene: TRBV6-5; CDR3aa: CASSPVAGDTDTQYF
abundance: .; v_gene: TRBV7-3; CDR3aa: CASSLGNAAGNTIYF
abundance: .; v_gene: TRBV2; CDR3aa: CASSEAEIGAGNTIYF
abundance: .; v_gene: TRBV5-1; CDR3aa: CASSLTRETQYF
abundance: .; v_gene: TRBV21-1; CDR3aa: CASSKAESTKNIQYF
abundance: .; v_gene: TRBV3-1/TRBV3-2; CDR3aa: CASSQVAGWGYTF
abundance: .; v_gene: TRBV3-1/TRBV3-2; CDR3aa: CASGSGGQETQYF
abundance: .; v_gene: TRBV27; CDR3aa: CASSYPDRDSGNTIYF
abundance: once; v_gene: TRBV7-9; CDR3aa: CASEQGLANEQYF
abundance: .; v_gene: TRBV9; CDR3aa: CASSVYPESGNTIYF
abundance: .; v_gene: TRBV18; CDR3aa: CASSSSTDTQYF
abundance: .; v_gene: TRBV5-1; CDR3aa: CASSLWGGESTDTQYF
abundance: .; v_gene: TRBV5-1; CDR3aa: CASQDSTNTEAFF
abundance: .; v_gene: TRBV5-1; CDR3aa: CASSSGTSGATGELFF
abundance: .; v_gene: TRBV5-5; CDR3aa: CASSLLLASTDTQYF
abundance: .; v_gene: TRBV4-1; CDR3aa: CASSQDQGGYTEAFF